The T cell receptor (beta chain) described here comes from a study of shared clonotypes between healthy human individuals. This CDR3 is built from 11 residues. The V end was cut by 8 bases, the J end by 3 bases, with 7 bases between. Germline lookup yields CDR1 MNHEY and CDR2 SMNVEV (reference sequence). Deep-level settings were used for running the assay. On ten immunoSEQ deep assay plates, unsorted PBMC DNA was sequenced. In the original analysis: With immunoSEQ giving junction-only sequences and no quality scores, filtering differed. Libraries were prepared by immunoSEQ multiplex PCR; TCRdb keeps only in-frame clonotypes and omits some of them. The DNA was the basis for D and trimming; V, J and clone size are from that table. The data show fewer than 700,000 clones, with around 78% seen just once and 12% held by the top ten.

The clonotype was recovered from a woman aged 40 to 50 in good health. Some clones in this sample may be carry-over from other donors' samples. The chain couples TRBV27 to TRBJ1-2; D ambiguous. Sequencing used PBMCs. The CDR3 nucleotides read TGTGCCAGCGGAAATTACTATGGCTACACCTTC. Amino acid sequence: CASGNYYGYTF.